This T cell receptor (beta chain) was sequenced during a study of read filtering for tumor transcriptome and immune sequencing. Study conclusions and caveats: In IR-seq, single-read clonotypes were about 81.9% of clonotypes but approximately 3.5% of reads.

Molecular barcoded adaptors covering alpha/delta and beta/gamma chains were used on roughly 400 ng RNA. Via MiXCR, TCRdb re-called the reads, giving one row per CDR3 protein. This table has about 90,000 distinct CDR3 sequences, roughly an eighth appearing once. This clonotype has a handful of counts. Its target is unknown. Germline values: CDR1 SGHTA, CDR2 FQGNSA. The CDR3 spans 15 residues. V was cut by 5 bases and J by 10 bases, with 24 bases left in between. The material sequenced was a population of CD138-negative cells sorted from bone marrow. This sequence was found in a donor aged 40 or over with multiple myeloma. The rearrangement uses TRBV7-2 and TRBJ2-7; D gene uncertain. The CDR3: CASSLIPGSRTDQYF. CDR3 nucleotides: TGTGCCAGCAGCCTCATCCCTGGCTCCCGCACTGATCAGTACTTC. The whole variable domain, filled in from reference TRBV7-2 and TRBJ2-7, reads GAGVSQSPSNKVTEKGKDVELRCDPISGHTALYWYRQSLGQGLEFLIYFQGNSAPDKSGLPSDRFSAERTGGSVSTLTIQRTQQEDSAVYLCASSLIPGSRTDQYFGPGTRLTVT.